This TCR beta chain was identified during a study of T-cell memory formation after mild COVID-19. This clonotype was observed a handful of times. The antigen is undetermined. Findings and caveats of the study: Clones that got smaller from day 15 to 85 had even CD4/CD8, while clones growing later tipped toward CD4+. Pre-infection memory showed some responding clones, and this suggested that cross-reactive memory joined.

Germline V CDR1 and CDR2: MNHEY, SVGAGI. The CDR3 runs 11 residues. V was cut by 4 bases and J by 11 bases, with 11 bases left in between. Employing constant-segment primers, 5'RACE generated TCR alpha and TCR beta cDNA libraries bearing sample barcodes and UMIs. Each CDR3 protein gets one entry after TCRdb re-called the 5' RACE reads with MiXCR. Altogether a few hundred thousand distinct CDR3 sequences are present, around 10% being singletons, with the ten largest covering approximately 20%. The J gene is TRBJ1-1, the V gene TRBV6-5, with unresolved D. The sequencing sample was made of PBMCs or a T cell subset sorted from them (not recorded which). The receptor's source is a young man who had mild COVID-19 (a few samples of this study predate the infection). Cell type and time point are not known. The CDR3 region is CASSSDKRAFF. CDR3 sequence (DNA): TGTGCCAGCAGTTCCGACAAGCGGGCTTTCTTT.